What follows are 25 T cell receptor beta chains derived from one specimen sequenced in a study of blood T cell repertoires in COVID-19. The assay was immunoSEQ multiplex PCR, and TCRdb's table has in-frame clones only and misses some. The table has more than 250,000 clones, around 84% seen once. The sample consisted of PBMCs or T cells enriched from blood (not recorded which). The receptors were gathered from a woman younger than 30 who had recovered from COVID-19.

This clone has a count of ten or more. The chain has TRBV9 and TRBJ2-1; 10 positions agree with TRBD2. V lost 3 bases, J lost 0 bases, and 3 bases stayed unmatched. CDR1 is SGDLS, CDR2 YYNGEE, per germline. The CDR3 loop spans 16 amino acids. This CDR3 is CASSAPSGSSYNEQFF. The CDR3 DNA follows: TGTGCCAGCAGCGCCCCTAGCGGGAGCTCCTACAATGAGCAGTTCTTC.

V usage is TRBV19 and J usage is TRBJ1-2; D is ambiguous. V was clipped by 3 bases and J by 1 base, with 9 bases between them. CDR3 length: 14 amino acids. The germline V gene encodes CDR1 LNHDA and CDR2 SQIVND (reference sequence). The CDR3 sequence is CASSMVRVNYGYTF. DNA of the CDR3: TGTGCCAGTAGTATGGTGAGAGTTAACTATGGCTACACCTTC.

The J gene is TRBJ1-4, the V gene TRBV19, with TRBD1 matching 10 bases. J was trimmed by 4 bases and V by 11 bases; bases with no gene match: 4. Germline values: CDR1 LNHDA, CDR2 SQIVND (reference sequence). The CDR3 runs 13 residues. The CDR3 protein is CAGTGVLNEKLFF. For the CDR3, the DNA is TGTGCCGGGACAGGGGTCCTTAATGAAAAACTGTTTTTT.

This clone appeared a few times. This rearrangement joins TRBV18 to TRBJ1-1; 8 bases are shared with TRBD1. The CDR3 is 13 amino acids. Per germline, CDR1 KGHSH and CDR2 LQKENI. The trim removed 3 bases at V and 6 bases at J, leaving 3 bases unmatched. The CDR3 DNA reads TGTGCCAGCTCACCGACAGGGGAGGCTGAAGCTTTCTTT. This translates into CASSPTGEAEAFF.

The chain is built from TRBV11-3 and TRBJ1-1, with 7 bases lining up with TRBD1. V lost 5 bases to trimming and J lost 1 base; unmatched junction nucleotides: 4. CDR1 SGHNT and CDR2 YENEEA come from the germline V gene. CDR3 length: 14 residues. The DNA of the CDR3 is TGTGCCAGCAGCGCCCGACAGGGGAACACTGAAGCTTTCTTT. Protein product: CASSARQGNTEAFF. Together with reference TRBV11-3 and TRBJ1-1, the CDR3 gives the full variable domain: EAGVVQSPRYKIIEKKQPVAFWCNPISGHNTLYWYLQNLGQGPELLIRYENEEAVDDSQLPKDRFSAERLKGVDSTLKIQPAELGDSAVYLCASSARQGNTEAFFGQGTRLTVV.

The chain uses TRBV19 and TRBJ1-2, with TRBD1 matching 10 bases. Germline CDR1 LNHDA, CDR2 SQIVND (reference sequence). V lost 6 bases, J lost 3 bases, and 4 bases stayed unmatched. CDR3 size: 14 residues. The CDR3 DNA follows: TGTGCCAGTAGGGGGACAGGGGACGACTATGGCTACACCTTC. Encoded protein: CASRGTGDDYGYTF.

V gene TRBV10-3 combines with J gene TRBJ2-2; D may be TRBD2 (6 bases). Trimming left V 8 bases short and J 1 base short, with 11 bases between. CDR3 length: 14 amino acids. Germline CDR1 and CDR2: ENHRY and SYGVKD. The CDR3 here is CAIGGSGNTGELFF. The CDR3 DNA follows: TGTGCCATCGGTGGTAGCGGGAACACCGGGGAGCTGTTTTTT.

The chain links TRBV7-2 to TRBJ1-2; D ambiguous. The V gene lost 4 bases and the J gene lost 4 bases, with 7 bases spanning the gap. Looked up from germline, CDR1 is SGHTA and CDR2 is FQGNSA. The CDR3 covers 12 residues. This CDR3 reads CASSSTGYGYTF. The CDR3 DNA follows: TGTGCCAGCAGCTCCACGGGCTATGGCTACACCTTC.

The CDR3 spells CASSLGTKQNYEQYF. CDR3 nucleotides: TGTGCCAGCAGCTTAGGCACCAAACAGAACTACGAGCAGTACTTC. The chain has TRBV13 and TRBJ2-7; D not resolved. Trimming shortened V by 0 bases and J by 3 bases, and 12 bases separated the two germline ends. The germline CDR1 and CDR2 sequences are PRHDT and FYEKMQ (reference sequence). The CDR3 is 15 amino acids.

The gene calls are TRBV19 and TRBJ1-6; maybe TRBD1 (6 bases). CDR3 length equals 18 residues. V was shortened by 1 base and J by 10 bases, with 23 bases between the two germline ends. Looked up from germline, CDR1 is LNHDA and CDR2 is SQIVND (reference sequence). The CDR3 sequence is CASSIGLLARGSRSPLHF. The CDR3 region has the DNA TGTGCCAGTAGTATAGGCCTATTGGCCAGGGGATCTCGATCACCCCTCCACTTT.

The rearrangement uses TRBV29-1 and TRBJ2-5; D is possibly TRBD2 (7 bases). Germline CDR1 and CDR2: SQVTM and ANQGSEA. This CDR3 contains 13 residues. The ends were cut back, 4 bases at V and 4 bases at J, with 13 bases in the middle. DNA of the CDR3: TGCAGCGTTGTTGGGGGGGCCACAGAGACCCAGTACTTC. Translated: CSVVGGATETQYF.

This chain uses TRBV19 with TRBJ1-5; D may be TRBD1 (5 bases). The CDR3 is 15 residues long. Trimming left V 2 bases short and J 4 bases short, with 12 bases between. The germline V gene has CDR1 LNHDA and CDR2 SQIVND (reference sequence). CDR3 DNA sequence: TGTGCCAGTAGTATACAAGCTGGGGGGAATCAGCCCCAGCATTTT. This translates into CASSIQAGGNQPQHF.

V gene TRBV29-1 combines with J gene TRBJ1-5; a possible D gene is TRBD1 (6 bases). The V end lost 4 bases, the J end lost 4 bases, and 11 bases lay between the germline ends. Germline CDR1 is SQVTM and CDR2 is ANQGSEA. The CDR3 has 13 amino acids. Written as DNA, the CDR3 is TGCAGCGTTGCGGACAGACTAAATCAGCCCCAGCATTTT. Its protein is CSVADRLNQPQHF.

The J gene is TRBJ1-1, the V gene TRBV6-5, with TRBD1 as a possible D gene (5 bases). The CDR3 contains 15 residues. Trimming pared 6 bases from V and 0 bases from J, leaving 14 bases between. Germline lookup yields CDR1 MNHEY and CDR2 SVGAGI. In DNA, the CDR3 is TGTGCCAGCAGGGATGACCCAGGGTTGAACACTGAAGCTTTCTTT. It yields the protein CASRDDPGLNTEAFF.

The gene calls are TRBV6-2 or TRBV6-3 and TRBJ1-2, with TRBD1 matching 9 bases. The junction had 4 bases not matched to a gene; V was cut back by 0 bases and J by 8 bases. This CDR3 comprises 14 residues. From germline, CDR1 is MNHEY and CDR2 SVGEGT. DNA of the CDR3: TGTGCCAGCAGTTACTCACAGACAGGGGGAGGCTACACCTTC. This sequence encodes CASSYSQTGGGYTF.

The chain links TRBV6-4 to TRBJ2-7; D possibly corresponds to TRBD2 (6 bases). The length of the CDR3 is 13 residues. The germline gives CDR1 MRHNA, CDR2 SNTAGT. The V gene lost 0 bases and the J gene lost 5 bases, with 8 bases spanning the gap. The DNA for the CDR3 is TGTGCCAGCAGTGACTCTGGAGGGAACGAGCAGTACTTC. Translated: CASSDSGGNEQYF.

The J gene is TRBJ2-1, the V gene TRBV9, with TRBD2 matching 8 bases. Losses at the gene ends were 3 bases for V and 3 bases for J; bases not matched to a gene: 8. The CDR3 runs 16 residues. CDR1 is SGDLS, CDR2 YYNGEE, per germline. The CDR3 is CASSDDLAGIYNEQFF. CDR3 DNA: TGTGCCAGCAGCGACGATCTAGCGGGCATCTACAATGAGCAGTTCTTC.

The chain carries TRBV11-2 and TRBJ1-1, with D uncertain. The CDR3 length is 15 residues. Germline lookup yields CDR1 SGHAT and CDR2 FQNNGV. Between the trimmed V and J ends, which lost 5 bases and 0 bases, there was a span of 13 bases. The CDR3 is CASSLPGLMNTEAFF. The CDR3 DNA reads as TGTGCCAGCAGCCTGCCGGGGTTAATGAACACTGAAGCTTTCTTT.

The chain is built from TRBV19 and TRBJ1-2; D is unclear. V was clipped by 3 bases and J by 10 bases, with 18 bases between them. The CDR3 is 14 amino acids. The V gene's germline CDR1 is LNHDA and CDR2 SQIVND (reference sequence). The DNA of the CDR3 is TGTGCCAGTAGTATTGGTCGTGAGGTATACGACTACACCTTC. This gives the protein CASSIGREVYDYTF.

The chain uses TRBV30 and TRBJ1-6; 9 nucleotides align to TRBD1. Trimming removed 2 bases from V and 9 bases from J; junction bases left unmatched: 2. The CDR3 runs 13 residues. Germline V lookup: CDR1 GTSNPN, CDR2 SVGIG (reference sequence). DNA of the CDR3: TGTGCCTGGAGTTCACAGGGGGCTTCACCCCTCCACTTT. Its translation: CAWSSQGASPLHF.

This rearrangement joins TRBV5-1 to TRBJ2-7, with TRBD1 identical over 7 bases. CDR1 and CDR2 (germline): SGHRS, YFSETQ. The CDR3 is 15 residues long. The J segment lost 2 bases and the V segment lost 0 bases, leaving 5 bases of the junction unmatched. The CDR3 coding sequence is TGCGCCAGCAGCTTGGGCTCCGGACAGGCCTACGAGCAGTACTTC. Amino acid sequence: CASSLGSGQAYEQYF.

This sequence joins TRBV7-9 and TRBJ2-1; possibly TRBD1 for D (7 bases). Germline CDR1 and CDR2: SEHNR and FQNEAQ (reference sequence). The CDR3 loop spans 14 amino acids. V was pared by 3 bases and J by 9 bases, with 15 bases between. CDR3 coding DNA: TGTGCCAGCAGCTTGCAGGAGGGGGCGGGTGAGCAGTTCTTC. As protein: CASSLQEGAGEQFF. Full variable domain (remainder filled in from reference TRBV7-9 and TRBJ2-1): DTGVSQNPRHKITKRGQNVTFRCDPISEHNRLYWYRQTLGQGPEFLTYFQNEAQLEKSRLLSDRFSAERPKGSFSTLEIQRTEQGDSAMYLCASSLQEGAGEQFFGPGTRLTVL.

This clone is a singleton in its sample. CDR3 DNA: TGTGCCAGCAGCGTAGTTCTAGGGGCAACGAACACTGAAGCTTTCTTT. Amino acids: CASSVVLGATNTEAFF. V gene TRBV9 combines with J gene TRBJ1-1; a possible D gene is TRBD1 (5 bases). The CDR3 runs to 16 residues. V was trimmed by 0 bases and J by 1 base, leaving 13 bases between them. The germline gives CDR1 SGDLS, CDR2 YYNGEE.

V is TRBV7-2 and J is TRBJ2-7; TRBD1 matches at 9 bases. The CDR3 covers 15 residues. With 3 bases clipped from V and 3 bases from J, the junction kept 6 bases outside the gene matches. Germline CDR1 and CDR2: SGHTA and FQGNSA. The CDR3, as DNA: TGTGCCAGCAGCTTGGCGACAGGGGGGGACTACGAGCAGTACTTC. Amino acids: CASSLATGGDYEQYF.

The chain combines TRBV15 with TRBJ2-7; 7 positions agree with TRBD2. Per the germline V gene, CDR1 is LNHNV and CDR2 is YYDKDF (reference sequence). Germline trimming cut 5 bases from V and 3 bases from J; bases unmatched to any gene: 10. The CDR3 totals 15 residues. The CDR3 region has the DNA TGTGCCACCAGCCCAGCCGGGCGCGGGGGCTACGAGCAGTACTTC. It codes for CATSPAGRGGYEQYF.